The clone carrying this TCR beta chain was seen ten or more times. Trimming shortened V by 0 bases and J by 1 base, and 9 bases separated the two germline ends. The germline gives CDR1 KGHSH, CDR2 LQKENI. The CDR3 spans 15 residues. Using RNA transcripts as the source, TCR beta CDR3 regions were amplified. An initial round of RT-PCR targeting the TCR CDR3 relied on the HTBI primer set. TCRdb re-derived calls from the multiplex PCR reads in MiXCR, one entry per CDR3 protein. The sample shows hundreds of thousands of distinct CDR3 sequences, around 13% of them seen only once. This record comes from a study of T cells in Graves' hyperthyroidism and ophthalmopathy. Overall study: Prior to any treatment, at the point of initial diagnosis, peripheral blood was collected.

Patients aged 18 to 65 had newly diagnosed hyperthyroidism that had lasted under 2 months. Lactation, pregnancy, other autoimmune disease or uncontrolled infection led to exclusion of patients. Diagnostic decisions used clinical symptoms, serum thyroxine and TRAb, thyroid ultrasound and orbital computed tomography. Sequenced material: blood. The origin of this receptor is a woman aged 25 to 39 with Graves' hyperthyroidism that later progressed to Graves' ophthalmopathy. The chain carries TRBV18 and TRBJ1-1; no definite D call. The chain's CDR3 is CASSPPRQRNTEAFF. CDR3 coding DNA: TGTGCCAGCTCACCACCTCGGCAGAGGAACACTGAAGCTTTCTTT.